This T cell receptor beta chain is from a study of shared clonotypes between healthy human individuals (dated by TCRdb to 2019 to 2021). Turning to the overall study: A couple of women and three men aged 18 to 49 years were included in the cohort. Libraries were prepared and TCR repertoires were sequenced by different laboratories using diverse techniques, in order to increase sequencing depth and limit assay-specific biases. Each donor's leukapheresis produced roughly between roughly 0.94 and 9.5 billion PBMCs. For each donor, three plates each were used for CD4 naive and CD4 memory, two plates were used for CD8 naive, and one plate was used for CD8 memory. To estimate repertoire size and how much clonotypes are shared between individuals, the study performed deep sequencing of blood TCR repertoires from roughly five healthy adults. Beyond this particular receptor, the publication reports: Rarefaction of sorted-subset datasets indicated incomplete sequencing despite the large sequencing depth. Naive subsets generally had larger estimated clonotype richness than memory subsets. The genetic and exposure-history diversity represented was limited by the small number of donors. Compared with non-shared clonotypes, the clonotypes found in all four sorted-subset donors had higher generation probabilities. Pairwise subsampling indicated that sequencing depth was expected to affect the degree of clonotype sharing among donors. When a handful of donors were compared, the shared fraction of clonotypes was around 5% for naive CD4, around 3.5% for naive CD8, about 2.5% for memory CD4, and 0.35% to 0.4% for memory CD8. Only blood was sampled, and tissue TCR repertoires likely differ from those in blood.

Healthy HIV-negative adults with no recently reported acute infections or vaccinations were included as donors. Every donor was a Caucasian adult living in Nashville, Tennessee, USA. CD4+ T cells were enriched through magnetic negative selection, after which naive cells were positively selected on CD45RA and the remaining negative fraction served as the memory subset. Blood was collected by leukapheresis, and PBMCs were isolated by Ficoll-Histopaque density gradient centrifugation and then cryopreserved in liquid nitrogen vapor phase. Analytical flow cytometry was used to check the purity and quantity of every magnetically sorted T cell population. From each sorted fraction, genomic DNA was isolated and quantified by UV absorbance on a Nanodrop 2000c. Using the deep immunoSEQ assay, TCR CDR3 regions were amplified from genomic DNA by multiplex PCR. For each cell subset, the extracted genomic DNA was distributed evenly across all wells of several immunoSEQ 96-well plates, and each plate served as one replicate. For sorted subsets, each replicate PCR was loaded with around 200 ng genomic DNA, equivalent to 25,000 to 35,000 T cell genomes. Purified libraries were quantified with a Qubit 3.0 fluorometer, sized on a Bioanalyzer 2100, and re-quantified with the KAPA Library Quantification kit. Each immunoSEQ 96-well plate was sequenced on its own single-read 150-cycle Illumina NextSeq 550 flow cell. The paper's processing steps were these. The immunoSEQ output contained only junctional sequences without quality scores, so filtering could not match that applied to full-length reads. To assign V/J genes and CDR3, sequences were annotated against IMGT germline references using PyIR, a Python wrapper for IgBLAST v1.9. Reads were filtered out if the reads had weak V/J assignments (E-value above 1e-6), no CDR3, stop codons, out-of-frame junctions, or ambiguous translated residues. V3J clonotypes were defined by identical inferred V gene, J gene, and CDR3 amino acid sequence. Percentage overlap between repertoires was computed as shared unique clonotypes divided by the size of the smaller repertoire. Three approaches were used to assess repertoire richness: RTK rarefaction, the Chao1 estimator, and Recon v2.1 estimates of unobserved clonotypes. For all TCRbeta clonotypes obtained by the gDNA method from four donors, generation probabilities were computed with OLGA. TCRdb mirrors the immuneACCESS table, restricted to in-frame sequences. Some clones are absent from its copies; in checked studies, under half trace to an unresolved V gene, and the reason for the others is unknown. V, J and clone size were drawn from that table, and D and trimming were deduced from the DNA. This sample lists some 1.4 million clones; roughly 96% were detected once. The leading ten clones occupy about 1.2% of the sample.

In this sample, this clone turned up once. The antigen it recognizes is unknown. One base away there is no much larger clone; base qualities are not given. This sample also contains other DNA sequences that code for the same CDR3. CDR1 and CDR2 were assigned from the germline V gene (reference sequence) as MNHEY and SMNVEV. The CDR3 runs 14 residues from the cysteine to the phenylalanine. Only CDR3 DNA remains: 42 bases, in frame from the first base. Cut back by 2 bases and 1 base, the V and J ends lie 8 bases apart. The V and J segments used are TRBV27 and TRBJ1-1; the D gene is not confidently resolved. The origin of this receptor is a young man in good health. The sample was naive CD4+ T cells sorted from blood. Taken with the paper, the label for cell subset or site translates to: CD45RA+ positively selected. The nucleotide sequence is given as TGTGCCAGCAGTTTAAGGCAAAGGAACACTGAAGCTTTCTTT. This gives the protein CASSLRQRNTEAFF.